This T cell receptor beta chain was observed in a study of blood T cell repertoires in COVID-19. Whole-study context: Acute-phase and convalescent COVID-19 samples originated in the United States, Italy and Spain. PBMCs, B-cell-depleted T cells, or T cells provided the cDNA or gDNA that made up the material.

CDR1 SNHLY and CDR2 FYNNEI come from the germline V gene. The CDR3 covers 13 residues. Trimming removed 3 bases from V and 8 bases from J, with 13 bases in between. Those enrolled, adults aged 18 to 89 years, came from 25 or so US areas. As originally analysed: By means of reference gene primer amplification, nucleated cell counts were estimated. The protocol was immunoSEQ multiplex PCR, while the TCRdb copy is restricted to in-frame clones and leaves out a portion. That table is the source of V, J and clone size, and D and trimming were worked out from the DNA. The repertoire holds fewer than 250,000 clones, with about four fifths as singletons.

Sequenced material: PBMCs or T cells enriched from blood (not recorded which). J is TRBJ1-2 and V is TRBV2, with unresolved D. The receptor's source is a man in his 60s who had recovered from COVID-19. This CDR3 is CASSERRDLGYTF. The CDR3 DNA follows: TGTGCCAGCAGTGAGCGGCGTGACTTGGGCTACACCTTC.